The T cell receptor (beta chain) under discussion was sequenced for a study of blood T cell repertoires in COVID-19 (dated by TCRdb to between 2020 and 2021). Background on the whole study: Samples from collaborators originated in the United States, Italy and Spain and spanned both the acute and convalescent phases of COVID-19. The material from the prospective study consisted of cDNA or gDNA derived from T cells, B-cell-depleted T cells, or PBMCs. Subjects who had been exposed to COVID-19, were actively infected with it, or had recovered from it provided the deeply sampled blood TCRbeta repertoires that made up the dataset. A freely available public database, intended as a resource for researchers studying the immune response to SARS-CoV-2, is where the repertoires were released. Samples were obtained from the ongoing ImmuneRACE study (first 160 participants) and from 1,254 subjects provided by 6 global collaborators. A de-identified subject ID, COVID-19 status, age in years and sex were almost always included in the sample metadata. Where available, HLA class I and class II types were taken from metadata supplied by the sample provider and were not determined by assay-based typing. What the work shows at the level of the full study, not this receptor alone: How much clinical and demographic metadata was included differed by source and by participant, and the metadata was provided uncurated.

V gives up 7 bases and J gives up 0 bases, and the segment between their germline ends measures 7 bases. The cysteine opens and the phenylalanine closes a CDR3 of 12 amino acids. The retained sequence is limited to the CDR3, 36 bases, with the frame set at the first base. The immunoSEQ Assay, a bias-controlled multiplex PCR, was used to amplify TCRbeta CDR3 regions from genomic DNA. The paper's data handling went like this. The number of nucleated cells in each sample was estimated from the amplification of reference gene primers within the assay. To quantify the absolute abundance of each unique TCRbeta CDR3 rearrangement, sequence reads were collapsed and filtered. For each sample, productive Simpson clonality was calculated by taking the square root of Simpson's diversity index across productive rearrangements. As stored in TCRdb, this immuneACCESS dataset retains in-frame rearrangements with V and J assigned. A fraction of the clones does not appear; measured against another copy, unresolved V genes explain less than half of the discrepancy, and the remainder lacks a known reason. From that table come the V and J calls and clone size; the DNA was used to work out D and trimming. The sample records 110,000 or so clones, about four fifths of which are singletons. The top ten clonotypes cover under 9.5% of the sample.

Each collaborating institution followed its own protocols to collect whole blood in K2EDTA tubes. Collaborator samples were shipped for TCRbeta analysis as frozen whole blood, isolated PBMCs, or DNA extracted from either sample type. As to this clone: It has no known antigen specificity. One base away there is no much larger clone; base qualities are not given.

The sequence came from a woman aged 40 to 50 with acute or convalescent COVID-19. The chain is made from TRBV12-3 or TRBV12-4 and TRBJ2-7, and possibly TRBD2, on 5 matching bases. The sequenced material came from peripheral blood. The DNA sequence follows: TGTGCCAGCACGGGGAACTCCTACGAGCAGTACTTC. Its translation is CASTGNSYEQYF.